The present T cell receptor (beta chain) was sequenced within a study of identical twins. Note on this clonotype: Its specificity is unknown.

TCRdb processed the 5' RACE reads anew with MiXCR; each CDR3 protein has one entry. The sample has approximately 590,000 distinct CDR3 sequences; 9.5% to 10% are singletons. The CDR3 extends over 16 amino acids. Germline CDR1 and CDR2: SEHNR and FQNEAQ (reference sequence). Trimming cost V 3 bases and J 3 bases, with 18 bases left between them. Findings of the study overall: One should note that invariant MAIT and iNKT cells could partly confound zero-insertion analyses.

A further study also used this sample, focusing on yellow fever vaccine responses in identical twins.

The sequencing sample was made of PBMCs. V and J are TRBV7-9 and TRBJ2-7; the D gene could be TRBD1 or TRBD2 (5 bases each). The clonotype was recovered from a woman under 30 in good health. The DNA for the CDR3 is TGTGCCAGCAGCTTTATGGGCGCGGAGAGGGGCTACGAGCAGTACTTC. Translating gives CASSFMGAERGYEQYF.